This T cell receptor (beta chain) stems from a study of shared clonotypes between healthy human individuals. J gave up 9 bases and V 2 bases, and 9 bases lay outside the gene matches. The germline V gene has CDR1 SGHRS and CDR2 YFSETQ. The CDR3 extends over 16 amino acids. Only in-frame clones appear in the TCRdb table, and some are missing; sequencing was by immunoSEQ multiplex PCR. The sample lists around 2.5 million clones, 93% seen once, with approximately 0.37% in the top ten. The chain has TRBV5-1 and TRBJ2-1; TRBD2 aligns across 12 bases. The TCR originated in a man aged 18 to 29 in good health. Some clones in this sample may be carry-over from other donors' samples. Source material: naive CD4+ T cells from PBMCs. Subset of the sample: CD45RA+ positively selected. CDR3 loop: CASSFLAGGPKVEQFF. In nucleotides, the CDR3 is TGCGCCAGCAGCTTTCTAGCGGGAGGGCCAAAAGTTGAGCAGTTCTTC.